This T cell receptor beta chain comes out of a study of Ad26.COV2.S vaccination and SARS-CoV-2 variants (dated by TCRdb to the early 2020s). In the study overall: TCRbeta repertoire sequencing served as the tool for gauging how specific and how broad the SARS-CoV-2-reactive T cell receptors were following Ad26.COV2.S vaccination. The TCR-sequenced set comprised approximately 32 samples: about 19 Ad26.COV2.S vaccine recipients, 5 placebo recipients and 8 SARS-CoV-2 convalescent individuals. Findings and caveats that apply to the study as a whole: After vaccination, substantial breadth of spike-specific CD8+ and CD4+ T cell responses was reported. Vaccine and placebo recipients had similar non-spike TCR breadth, a finding consistent with the vaccine containing only spike. Ad26.COV2.S recipients had higher spike-specific TCR breadth than placebo recipients (P = 0.0014). According to the authors, total T cell responses may have been underestimated by the TCR breadth and depth analyses.

TCRbeta CDR3 regions were sequenced with the immunoSEQ Assay. After extraction, genomic DNA underwent amplification by bias-controlled multiplex PCR, followed by high-throughput sequencing. The original methods were these. To quantify the absolute abundance of every unique TCRbeta CDR3 region, sequences were collapsed and filtered. Usable DNA was measured by amplifying reference genes present in all nucleated cells, and TCRbeta template counts were normalized to that usable DNA to estimate T cell fraction. Repertoire TCRs were annotated as SARS-CoV-2-specific by exact matching of V gene, CDR3 amino acid sequence and J gene to a known reactive TCR set. The reference SARS-CoV-2 TCR set was obtained from MIRA and was filtered for enrichment in COVID-19-positive ImmuneCODE repertoires, whereby public or cross-reactive TCRs were removed. Drawing on the MIRA antigens, annotated TCRs were analysed further at the level of specific ORF or position within ORF. Breadth was defined as annotated unique rearrangements over total unique productive rearrangements; depth was the summed frequency of those rearrangements. TCR breadth was compared between groups using two-sided Wilcoxon rank-sum tests. TCRdb's version of the immuneACCESS table is confined to in-frame rearrangements and falls short of the full clone set. An unresolved V gene accounts for under half of the shortfall where checked; the remainder is of unknown origin. V, J and clone size derive from that table, while D and trimming were established from the DNA sequence. Present in this sample are roughly 100,000 clones, 80% of which were seen just once. Roughly a sixth of the sample belongs to the ten largest clones.

Based on the germline V gene, the CDR1 and CDR2 sequences are KGHDR and SFDVKD. The CDR3 runs 13 residues from the cysteine to the phenylalanine. The CDR3 DNA has 39 bases and is translated from base 1. Relative to germline, V is 2 bases shorter and J is 2 bases shorter, with 4 bases between their ends. Worth noting for this clone: The antigen it recognizes is unknown. Base qualities are not provided; no much larger clone lies one nucleotide away.

This specimen's time point label, interpreted: individuals recovered from natural SARS-CoV-2 infection. This sequence originates from a human donor who had recovered from COVID-19. The chain couples TRBV24-1 to TRBJ2-3; the D gene lacks a confident call. The sample consisted of peripheral blood, taken after recovery from COVID-19. The nucleotide sequence is given as TGTGCCACCAGTGATTCTTACACAGATACGCAGTATTTT. Its amino acids are CATSDSYTDTQYF.